The present T cell receptor (beta chain) was sequenced within a study of cytomegalovirus exposure and HLA in healthy donors. Study information: Among the approximately 400 genotyped donors, 70% to 90% were placed in the Caucasian-associated ancestry cluster.

With respect to this clone: Its specificity is unknown.

Study outcomes and limitations: According to the study, roughly 180 TCR beta chains were cytomegalovirus-associated. For most subjects, TCR beta sequences were reported to predict HLA-A and HLA-B alleles with accuracy.

CDR1 and CDR2 from the germline V gene are LGHNA and YSLEER. The CDR3 extends over 16 amino acids. Losses at the gene ends were 0 bases for V and 5 bases for J; bases not matched to a gene: 5. Primers: 60 Vbeta forward and 13 Jbeta reverse. Only in-frame clones appear in the TCRdb table, and some are missing; sequencing was by immunoSEQ multiplex PCR. The sample lists some 180,000 clones, around 84% seen once, with 1.7% in the top ten. The rearrangement uses TRBV4-3 and TRBJ2-3, with 10 bases identical to TRBD2. The clonotype originates from a woman between 18 and 29 years old in good health and CMV-seronegative. Sequencing input: PBMCs. Here the CDR3 reads CASSQEHRLAGDTQYF. CDR3 nucleotide sequence: TGCGCCAGCAGCCAAGAGCACCGACTAGCGGGAGATACGCAGTATTTT.